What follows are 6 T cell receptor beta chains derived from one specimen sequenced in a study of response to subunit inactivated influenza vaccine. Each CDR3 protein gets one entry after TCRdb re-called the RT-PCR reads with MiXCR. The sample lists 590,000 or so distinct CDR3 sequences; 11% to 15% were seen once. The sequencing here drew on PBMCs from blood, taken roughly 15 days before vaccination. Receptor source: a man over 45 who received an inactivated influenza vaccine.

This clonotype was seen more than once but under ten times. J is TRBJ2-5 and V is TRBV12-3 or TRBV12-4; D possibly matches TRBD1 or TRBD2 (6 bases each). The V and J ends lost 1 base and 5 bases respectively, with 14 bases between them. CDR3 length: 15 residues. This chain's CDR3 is CASSLEEGGSETQYF. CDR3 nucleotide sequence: TGTGCCAGCAGTTTAGAGGAGGGGGGTAGCGAGACCCAGTACTTC.

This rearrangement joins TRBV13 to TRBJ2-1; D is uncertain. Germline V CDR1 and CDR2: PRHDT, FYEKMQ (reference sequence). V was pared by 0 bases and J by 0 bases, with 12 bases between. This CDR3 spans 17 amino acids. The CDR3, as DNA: TGTGCCAGCAGCTTAGGGGACCAACCCAGCTCCTACAATGAGCAGTTCTTC. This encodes CASSLGDQPSSYNEQFF.

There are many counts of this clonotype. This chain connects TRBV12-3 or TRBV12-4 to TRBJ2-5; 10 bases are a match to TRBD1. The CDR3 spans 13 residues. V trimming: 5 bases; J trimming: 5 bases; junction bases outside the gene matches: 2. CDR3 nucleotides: TGTGCCAGCAGTGGGGACAGGGGTGAGACCCAGTACTTC. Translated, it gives CASSGDRGETQYF.

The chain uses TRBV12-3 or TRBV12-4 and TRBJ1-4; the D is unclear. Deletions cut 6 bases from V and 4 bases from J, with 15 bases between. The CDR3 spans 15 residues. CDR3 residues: CASSRRTAYNEKLFF. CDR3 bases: TGTGCCAGCAGCCGCCGGACGGCTTATAATGAAAAACTGTTTTTT.

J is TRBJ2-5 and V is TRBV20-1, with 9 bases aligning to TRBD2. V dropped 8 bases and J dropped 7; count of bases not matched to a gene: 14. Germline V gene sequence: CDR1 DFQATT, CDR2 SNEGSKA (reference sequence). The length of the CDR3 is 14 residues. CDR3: CSYQTRGLAGTQYF. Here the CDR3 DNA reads TGCAGTTACCAGACACGGGGACTAGCCGGGACCCAGTACTTC.

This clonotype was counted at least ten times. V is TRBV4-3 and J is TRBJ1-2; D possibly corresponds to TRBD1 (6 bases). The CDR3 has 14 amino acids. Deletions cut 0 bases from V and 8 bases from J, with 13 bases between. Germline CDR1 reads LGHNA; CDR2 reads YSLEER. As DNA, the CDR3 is TGCGCCAGCAGCCAAGATCGGGGGCCGGGCGGCTACACCTTC. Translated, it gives CASSQDRGPGGYTF.